Listed below are T cell receptor beta chains from one sample, sequenced in a study of OX40 agonist ivuxolimab in advanced cancers. Here immunoSEQ multiplex PCR was the method, and the copy in TCRdb shows in-frame clones only, minus some. The sample carries tens of thousands of clones, roughly 94% recorded once. Sequencing was performed on CD4+ or CD8+ T cells sorted from blood, taken in a trial of the OX40 agonist ivuxolimab. The source is an adult with an advanced solid tumor such as melanoma, head and neck, liver or kidney cancer. Each CDR3 is given with its conserved first and last residue. The D gene is left open where the match is weak. A clone size is listed for some rows: how often the clone was seen (once, few, many), or a class if it is expanded.

v_call	j_call	clone_size	d_call	cdr3_nt	cdr3_aa
TRBV6-6	TRBJ1-5	.	.	TGTGCCAGCAGTTACGCGGCAGCAAAATACAATCAGCCCCAGCATTTT	CASSYAAAKYNQPQHF
TRBV14	TRBJ2-1	.	.	TGTGCCAGCAGCCCGTGGAAGTACAATGAGCAGTTCTTC	CASSPWKYNEQFF
TRBV7-6	TRBJ2-2	.	TRBD1	TGTGCCAGCAGCCCTCTCCGACAGGGGGGAATCACCGGGGAGCTGTTTTTT	CASSPLRQGGITGELFF
TRBV7-2	TRBJ2-1	.	.	TGTGCCAGCAGCTTAGCTACGTACTCCTCCTACAATGAGCAGTTCTTC	CASSLATYSSYNEQFF
TRBV28	TRBJ2-7	.	.	TGTGCCAGCAGGTCTCTGAACAAGGGGTTGCCCCCTGGAGAGCAGTACTTC	CASRSLNKGLPPGEQYF
TRBV9	TRBJ2-1	.	TRBD2	TGTGCCAGCAGTAGCGGGAGCTCCTACAATGAGCAGTTCTTC	CASSSGSSYNEQFF
TRBV4-3	TRBJ2-2	once	TRBD2	TGCGCCAGCAGCCAACACAGGACTAGGCCCACCGGGGAGCTGTTTTTT	CASSQHRTRPTGELFF
TRBV6-6	TRBJ2-3	.	.	TGTGCCAGCAGTTACCAAGTGGGGTCTAGCACAGATACGCAGTATTTT	CASSYQVGSSTDTQYF
TRBV19	TRBJ2-3	.	.	TGTGCCAGTAGCACCGACGGATACACAGATACGCAGTATTTT	CASSTDGYTDTQYF
TRBV7-8	TRBJ2-7	.	TRBD1	TGTGCCAGCAGCTTAAACTCGGGACAGGGGCTCGGCGAGCAGTACTTC	CASSLNSGQGLGEQYF
TRBV7-2	TRBJ2-1	.	.	TGTGCCAGCAGCTTCCCCGGGACTCTCGGCAATGAGCAGTTCTTC	CASSFPGTLGNEQFF
TRBV4-2	TRBJ2-7	.	.	TGTGCCAGCAGCCCGCTGGTGGTCCACGAGCAGTACTTC	CASSPLVVHEQYF
TRBV28	TRBJ2-7	.	.	TGTGCCAGGAGAATAACAGGGTTCCACGAGCAGTACTTC	CARRITGFHEQYF
TRBV5-4	TRBJ2-1	.	.	TGTGCCAGCAGCGTCCCCGCCAACGGTGAGCAGTTCTTC	CASSVPANGEQFF
TRBV5-1	TRBJ2-7	.	.	TGCGCCAGCAGCCCAAGCGGAGGGACCTACGAGCAGTACTTC	CASSPSGGTYEQYF
TRBV6-5	TRBJ2-1	.	.	TGTGCCAGTTCCCTTAAGCAGAACTACAATGAGCAGTTCTTC	CASSLKQNYNEQFF
TRBV4-2	TRBJ2-1	.	TRBD2	TGTGCCAGCAGCTCCCGACTAGCGGCCTACAATGAGCAGTTCTTC	CASSSRLAAYNEQFF
TRBV7-2	TRBJ2-1	.	.	TGTGCCAGCAGCACCGCTTTTACGGCCCATGAGCAGTTCTTC	CASSTAFTAHEQFF
TRBV29-1	TRBJ1-3	.	.	TGCAGCGTTGGCGACCGGGACGTCTCTGGAAACACCATATATTTT	CSVGDRDVSGNTIYF
TRBV7-2	TRBJ2-2	.	.	TGTGCCAGCAGCTTAGTACTTCCCGAGTACGACACCGGGGAGCTGTTTTTT	CASSLVLPEYDTGELFF
TRBV4-2	TRBJ2-7	.	.	TGTGCCAGCAGCCAAGCGGGACTTAACTACGAGCAGTACTTC	CASSQAGLNYEQYF
TRBV7-2	TRBJ2-3	.	.	TGTGCCAGCAGCTTCTATCGGGGCGATACGCAGTATTTT	CASSFYRGDTQYF
TRBV6-5	TRBJ2-7	.	TRBD1	TGTGCCAGCAGTGGGTACAGGGGCCCCTTTTACGAGCAGTACTTC	CASSGYRGPFYEQYF
TRBV27	TRBJ2-6	.	.	TGTGCCAGCAGCTACTCTGGGGCCAACGTCCTGACTTTC	CASSYSGANVLTF
TRBV11-2	TRBJ2-7	.	.	TGTGCCAGCAGCTCCGGGACCTACGAGCAGTACTTC	CASSSGTYEQYF
TRBV6-5	TRBJ2-7	.	.	TGTGCCAGCAACGGGCGAAGGGTGGGCTACGAGCAGTACTTC	CASNGRRVGYEQYF
TRBV6-1	TRBJ2-7	.	TRBD2	TGTGCCAGCAGTGCGGGGGGTCTAGGATCCTACGAGCAGTACTTC	CASSAGGLGSYEQYF
TRBV11-2	TRBJ1-2	.	TRBD1	TGTGCCAGCAGCGGACGGACAGGGGGCGGCTATGGCTACACCTTC	CASSGRTGGGYGYTF
TRBV27	TRBJ2-1	.	.	TGTGCCAGCAGCTCCGGCCAGCGGCCATACAATGAGCAGTTCTTC	CASSSGQRPYNEQFF
TRBV11-2	TRBJ2-7	once	.	TGTGCCAGCAGCTTAACGTGGGAGGGGGAGCCCTACGAGCAGTACTTC	CASSLTWEGEPYEQYF
TRBV11-2	TRBJ2-7	.	.	TGTGCCAGCAGCTTAGTAGTTCCCTACGAGCAGTACTTC	CASSLVVPYEQYF
TRBV28	TRBJ2-3	.	TRBD2	TGTGCCAGCAGAGGGACTAGCGGGCTGTTGGATACGCAGTATTTT	CASRGTSGLLDTQYF
TRBV23-1	TRBJ1-1	.	.	TGCGCCAGCAGTCAGGGCTCCAGGAACACTGAAGCTTTCTTT	CASSQGSRNTEAFF
TRBV2	TRBJ2-3	.	.	TGTGCCGTACACACAGATACGCAGTATTTT	CAVHTDTQYF
TRBV10-3	TRBJ1-2	.	.	TGTGCCATCAGTGCACAGGGTTATGGCTACACCTTC	CAISAQGYGYTF
TRBV9	TRBJ1-3	.	.	TGTGCCAGCAGCGTAGCTGGGAGTCCTGGAAACACCATATATTTT	CASSVAGSPGNTIYF
TRBV6-1	TRBJ2-7	.	TRBD1	TGTGCCAGCAGTGTAGGACAGGGCAGCTCCTACGAGCAGTACTTC	CASSVGQGSSYEQYF
TRBV6-1	TRBJ1-2	.	.	TGTGCCAGCAGTGAAGCGTCGGGGTATGGCTACACCTTC	CASSEASGYGYTF
TRBV9	TRBJ2-5	.	.	TGTGCCAGCAGCGGCCCAACAGGGTATGGGCAAGAGACCCAGTACTTC	CASSGPTGYGQETQYF
TRBV29-1	TRBJ2-7	.	.	TGCAGCGTTGAAGCGGGGGACAGTTCCTACGAGCAGTACTTC	CSVEAGDSSYEQYF
TRBV9	TRBJ1-2	.	.	TGTGCCAGCAGCGTAGCGGGGTATGGCTACACCTTC	CASSVAGYGYTF
TRBV27	TRBJ1-5	.	.	TGTGCCAGCAGTTTATCGGGGACCGACAATCAGCCCCAGCATTTT	CASSLSGTDNQPQHF
TRBV4-1	TRBJ2-1	.	.	TGCGCCAGCAGCCAAGTGACGGCCAATGAGCAGTTCTTC	CASSQVTANEQFF
TRBV6-5	TRBJ2-7	once	.	TGTGCCAGCACCGAGGGTGGCTACGAGCAGTACTTC	CASTEGGYEQYF
TRBV21-1	TRBJ2-7	.	.	TGTGCCAGCAGCAAAGTTCGAGGAGGAGACAGGGTCTACGAGCAGTACTTC	CASSKVRGGDRVYEQYF
TRBV7-9	TRBJ1-4	.	.	TGTGCCAGCAGCTTAGGGAGAGAAACTAATGAAAAACTGTTTTTT	CASSLGRETNEKLFF
TRBV29-1	TRBJ1-1	.	.	TGCAGCGTTGAATGGCCCGGAGCGGGAATGAACACTGAAGCTTTCTTT	CSVEWPGAGMNTEAFF
TRBV29-1	TRBJ2-7	.	.	TGCAGCGTTGAAGGGCAGAACTACGAGCAGTACTTC	CSVEGQNYEQYF
TRBV12-5	TRBJ2-7	.	.	TGTGCTAGTGGTTTGGTAGGGGGGAACGAGCAGTACTTC	CASGLVGGNEQYF
TRBV28	TRBJ2-7	.	TRBD2	TGTGCCAGCAGTTTATCTACTATCACTCGCCCGACTAGCGGGAGATACTACGAGCAGTACTTC	CASSLSTITRPTSGRYYEQYF
TRBV9	TRBJ1-2	.	TRBD1	TGTGCCAGCAGCGGGACAGGGATGCGTGGCTACACCTTC	CASSGTGMRGYTF
TRBV29-1	TRBJ1-2	.	.	TGCAGCGTTGAAGTGGATCACGTGTATGGCTACACCTTC	CSVEVDHVYGYTF